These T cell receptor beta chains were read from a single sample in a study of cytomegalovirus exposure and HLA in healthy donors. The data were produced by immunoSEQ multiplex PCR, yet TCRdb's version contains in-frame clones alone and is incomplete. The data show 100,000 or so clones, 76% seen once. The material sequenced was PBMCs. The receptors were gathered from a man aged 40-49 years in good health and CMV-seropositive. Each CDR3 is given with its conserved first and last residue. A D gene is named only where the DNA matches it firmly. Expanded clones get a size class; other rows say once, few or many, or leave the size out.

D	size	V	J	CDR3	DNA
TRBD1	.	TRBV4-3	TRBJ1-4	CASSQVVGTGGIFNEKLFF	TGCGCCAGCAGCCAAGTAGTGGGGACAGGGGGTATCTTTAATGAAAAACTGTTTTTT
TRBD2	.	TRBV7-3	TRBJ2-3	CASSPGLAGSTDTQYF	TGTGCCAGCAGCCCAGGACTAGCGGGGAGCACAGATACGCAGTATTTT
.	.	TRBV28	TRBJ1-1	CASSPIGGFNTEAFF	TGTGCCAGCAGTCCTATAGGAGGTTTCAACACTGAAGCTTTCTTT
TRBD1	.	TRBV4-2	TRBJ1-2	CASSQEKRTGEGYGYTF	TGTGCCAGCAGCCAAGAGAAACGGACAGGGGAGGGCTATGGCTACACCTTC
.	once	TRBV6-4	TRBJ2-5	CASSDSNRDVTQYF	TGTGCCAGCAGTGACTCGAACAGGGACGTGACCCAGTACTTC
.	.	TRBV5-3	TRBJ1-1	CARRGDMVNTEAFF	TGTGCCAGAAGGGGGGACATGGTCAACACTGAAGCTTTCTTT
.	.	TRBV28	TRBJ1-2	CASSRRVNYGYTF	TGTGCCAGCAGTAGGAGGGTAAACTATGGCTACACCTTC
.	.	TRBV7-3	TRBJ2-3	CASSLDGSHTDTQYF	TGTGCCAGCAGCTTAGACGGGAGCCACACAGATACGCAGTATTTT
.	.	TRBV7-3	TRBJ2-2	CASSLRFQANTGELFF	TGTGCCAGCAGCTTAAGGTTCCAGGCGAACACCGGGGAGCTGTTTTTT
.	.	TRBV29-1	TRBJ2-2	CSQGQQHRGAVF	TGCAGCCAAGGACAGCAACACCGGGGAGCTGTTTTT
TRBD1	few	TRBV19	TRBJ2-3	CASSIRTGNTDTQYF	TGTGCCAGTAGTATTCGGACAGGCAACACAGATACGCAGTATTTT
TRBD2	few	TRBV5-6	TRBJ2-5	CASSSTSGRVIETQYF	TGTGCCAGCAGCTCGACTAGCGGGAGGGTAATCGAGACCCAGTACTTC
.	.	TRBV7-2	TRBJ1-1	CASSLKGLGAGNTEAFF	TGTGCCAGCAGCCTAAAGGGGCTGGGGGCAGGGAACACTGAAGCTTTCTTT
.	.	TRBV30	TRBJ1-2	CAWRLGAHGYTF	TGTGCCTGGAGATTGGGGGCGCATGGCTACACCTTC
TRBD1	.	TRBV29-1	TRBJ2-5	CSVNRGVGETQYF	TGCAGCGTGAACAGGGGTGTCGGGGAGACCCAGTACTTC
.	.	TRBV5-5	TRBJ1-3	CASSLQGNTIYF	TGTGCCAGCAGCCTGCAGGGAAACACCATATATTTT
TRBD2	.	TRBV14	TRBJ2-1	CASSQVAGSSYNEQFF	TGTGCCAGCAGCCAAGTAGCGGGAAGCTCCTACAATGAGCAGTTCTTC
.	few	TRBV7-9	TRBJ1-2	CASSLAWGGSGYGYTF	TGTGCCAGCAGCTTAGCGTGGGGCGGTTCCGGCTATGGCTACACCTTC
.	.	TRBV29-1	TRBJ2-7	CSGRDPSSYEQYF	TGCAGCGGTCGGGATCCCAGCTCCTACGAGCAGTACTTC
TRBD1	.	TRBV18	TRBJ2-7	CASSPQGTGGHEQYF	TGTGCCAGCTCACCACAGGGGACAGGGGGCCACGAGCAGTACTTC
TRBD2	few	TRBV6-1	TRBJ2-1	CASSTAGGDYNEQFF	TGTGCCAGCAGCACCGCGGGGGGGGACTACAATGAGCAGTTCTTC
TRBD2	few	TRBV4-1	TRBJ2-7	CASSRGGIALRGDEQYF	TGCGCCAGCAGCCGCGGGGGGATCGCGTTAAGGGGGGACGAGCAGTACTTC
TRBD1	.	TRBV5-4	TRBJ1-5	CASSLNPGQVNQPQHF	TGTGCCAGCAGCTTGAACCCGGGACAGGTAAATCAGCCCCAGCATTTT
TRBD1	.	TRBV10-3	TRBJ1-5	CAISETQGADQPQHF	TGTGCCATCAGTGAGACACAGGGGGCCGATCAGCCCCAGCATTTT
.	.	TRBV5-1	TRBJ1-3	CASSLQGSSGNTIYF	TGCGCCAGCAGCTTGCAGGGGAGCTCTGGAAACACCATATATTTT
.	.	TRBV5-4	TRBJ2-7	CASSLGQVGSYEQYF	TGTGCCAGCAGCTTGGGACAGGTCGGCTCCTACGAGCAGTACTTC
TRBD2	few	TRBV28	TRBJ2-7	CASRGSGGISYEQYF	TGTGCCAGCAGGGGTTCGGGGGGAATCTCCTACGAGCAGTACTTC
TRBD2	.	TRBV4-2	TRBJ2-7	CASSQDPKRGAYEQYF	TGTGCCAGCAGCCAAGATCCCAAGCGGGGAGCCTACGAGCAGTACTTC
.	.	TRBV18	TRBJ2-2	CASSPAGHTGELFF	TGTGCCAGCTCCCCCGCGGGGCACACCGGGGAGCTGTTTTTT
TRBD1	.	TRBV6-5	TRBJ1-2	CASSYSQGAGYGYTF	TGTGCCAGCAGTTACTCCCAGGGGGCAGGTTATGGCTACACCTTC
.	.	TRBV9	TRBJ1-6	CASASGDQGSPLHF	TGTGCCAGCGCTTCGGGTGATCAGGGTTCACCCCTCCACTTT
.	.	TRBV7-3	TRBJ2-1	CASSFGGGRHEQFF	TGTGCCAGCAGCTTCGGCGGGGGCCGGCATGAGCAGTTCTTC
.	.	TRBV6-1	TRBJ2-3	CASSDRRDRLTDTQYF	TGTGCCAGCAGTGATAGGAGGGACCGCCTCACAGATACGCAGTATTTT
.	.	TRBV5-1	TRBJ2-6	CASSLVQGESGANVLTF	TGCGCCAGCAGCTTGGTTCAGGGTGAATCTGGGGCCAACGTCCTGACTTTC
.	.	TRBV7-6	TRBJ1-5	CASSLDGTGSNQPQHF	TGTGCCAGCAGCCTAGATGGTACAGGGAGCAATCAGCCCCAGCATTTT
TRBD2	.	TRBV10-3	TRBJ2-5	CAISESNSGGEETQYF	TGTGCCATCAGTGAGTCGAATAGCGGGGGGGAAGAGACCCAGTACTTC
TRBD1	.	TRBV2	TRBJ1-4	CASSEPTGDNEKLFF	TGTGCCAGCAGTGAACCGACAGGGGATAATGAAAAACTGTTTTTT
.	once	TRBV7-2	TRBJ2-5	CASSLDEQETQYF	TGTGCCAGCAGCTTAGACGAGCAAGAGACCCAGTACTTC
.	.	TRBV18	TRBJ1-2	CASSPPTSSPYGYTF	TGTGCCAGCTCACCACCGACAAGCAGCCCCTATGGCTACACCTTC
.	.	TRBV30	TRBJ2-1	CAWSVRRGAYNEQFF	TGTGCCTGGAGTGTACGGCGGGGAGCTTACAATGAGCAGTTCTTC
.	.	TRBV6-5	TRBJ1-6	CASSYRTDNSPLHF	TGTGCCAGCAGTTATAGGACAGATAATTCACCCCTCCACTTT
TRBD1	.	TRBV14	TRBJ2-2	CASSRQTGTRNGELFF	TGTGCCAGCAGCCGCCAGACAGGGACGCGTAACGGGGAGCTGTTTTTT
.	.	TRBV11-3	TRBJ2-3	CASSLATSINTQYF	TGTGCCAGCAGCTTAGCTACTAGCATAAATACGCAGTATTTT
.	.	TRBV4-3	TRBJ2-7	CASSQDRGGTYEQYF	TGCGCCAGCAGCCAAGATCGGGGCGGGACCTACGAGCAGTACTTC
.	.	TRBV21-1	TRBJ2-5	CASSINRDGVQETQYF	TGTGCCAGCAGCATTAACAGGGATGGGGTCCAAGAGACCCAGTACTTC
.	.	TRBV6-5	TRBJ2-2	CASTPRRVNTGELFF	TGTGCCAGCACCCCCAGACGGGTAAACACCGGGGAGCTGTTTTTT
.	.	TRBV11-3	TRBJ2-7	CASSPRGYEQYF	TGTGCCAGCAGCCCTCGGGGTTACGAGCAGTACTTC
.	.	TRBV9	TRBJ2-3	CASSARDSSTDTQYF	TGTGCCAGCAGCGCGCGGGACAGTAGCACAGATACGCAGTATTTT
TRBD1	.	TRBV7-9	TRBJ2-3	CASSFRDRTQYF	TGTGCCAGCAGCTTCCGGGACAGGACGCAGTATTTT
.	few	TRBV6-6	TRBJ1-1	CASSYSEPSEAFF	TGTGCCAGCAGTTACTCGGAGCCTTCAGAAGCTTTCTTT
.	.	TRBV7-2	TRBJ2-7	CASSLSTRQASYEQYF	TGTGCCAGCAGCTTAAGTACGAGACAGGCCTCCTACGAGCAGTACTTC
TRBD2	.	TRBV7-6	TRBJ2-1	CASSSKREGYNEQFF	TGTGCCAGCAGCTCGAAGCGGGAGGGTTACAATGAGCAGTTCTTC
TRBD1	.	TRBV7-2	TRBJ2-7	CASSLRGQYEQYF	TGTGCCAGCAGCTTAAGGGGGCAATACGAGCAGTACTTC
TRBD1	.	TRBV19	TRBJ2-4	CASSIGTGGRNIQYF	TGTGCCAGTAGTATCGGGACAGGGGGCAGAAACATTCAGTACTTC